One and the same sample provided the 32 T cell receptor beta chains below, sequenced in a study of CXCR3-negative and CXCR3-positive naive CD8 T cells. With UMI labels, 5' RACE was used to prepare the TRB cDNA libraries. TCRdb reanalyzed the 5' RACE reads, giving one entry per CDR3 protein sequence and no DNA. This listing includes about 43,000 distinct CDR3 sequences. The specimen sequenced was memory CD8+ T cells from blood. The receptors stem from a human donor in good health. Some clones in this sample may be carry-over from other donors' samples.

This chain joins TRBV29-1 and TRBJ2-1; TCRdb's assignment of TRBD1 cannot be checked, as there is no DNA. This CDR3 has 12 residues. Germline CDR1 reads SQVTM; CDR2 reads ANQGSEA. CDR3 residues: CSGRQGYNEQLF.

This chain links TRBV13 with TRBJ1-2; TCRdb gives TRBD1 as the D gene, but with no DNA this cannot be confirmed. The V gene's germline CDR1 is PRHDT and CDR2 FYEKMQ (reference sequence). There are 14 residues in the CDR3. CDR3 sequence reads: CASSQGEANYGYTF. The full variable domain, rest sourced from reference TRBV13 and TRBJ1-2, is AAGVIQSPRHLIKEKRETATLKCYPIPRHDTVYWYQQGPGQDPQFLISFYEKMQSDKGSIPDRFSAQQFSDYHSELNMSSLELGDSALYFCASSQGEANYGYTFGSGTRLTVV.

This chain links TRBV20-1 with TRBJ2-7; the D call from TCRdb, TRBD1, cannot be confirmed without DNA. Germline V gene lookup returns CDR1 DFQATT and CDR2 SNEGSKA (reference sequence). The CDR3 sequence is 14 residues long. This CDR3 reads CSASDRAGGYEQYF.

This chain connects TRBV20-1 to TRBJ1-1; TCRdb's D gene call, TRBD1, goes unchecked for lack of DNA. CDR3 length equals 14 residues. Looked up from germline, CDR1 is DFQATT and CDR2 is SNEGSKA (reference sequence). The chain's CDR3 is CSVSAPWGSTEAFF.

The rearrangement uses TRBV20-1 and TRBJ2-7; the D call from TCRdb, TRBD1, cannot be confirmed without DNA. The CDR3 is 13 residues long. CDR1 is DFQATT, CDR2 SNEGSKA, per germline (reference sequence). The CDR3 spells CSARDRVSYEQYF.

The rearrangement links TRBV29-1 to TRBJ2-1; the D gene TCRdb calls, TRBD1, cannot be checked with no DNA. The CDR3 consists of 14 residues. Germline CDR1 reads SQVTM; CDR2 reads ANQGSEA. CDR3 amino acids: CSLRGADSYNEQFF.

The chain recombines TRBV11-3 with TRBJ2-2; as DNA is missing, the TRBD2 call by TCRdb cannot be tested. The CDR3 has 17 residues. Looked up from germline, CDR1 is SGHNT and CDR2 is YENEEA. The CDR3 sequence: CASSHRLAGENTGELFF.

The chain recombines TRBV19 with TRBJ2-1; there is no DNA to check the TCRdb D call of TRBD1. Germline lookup yields CDR1 LNHDA and CDR2 SQIVND (reference sequence). This CDR3 is 15 amino acids long. CDR3 loop: CASSFFGGGQNEQFF.

This rearrangement joins TRBV4-3 to TRBJ2-1; TCRdb's assignment of TRBD1 cannot be checked, as there is no DNA. From germline, CDR1 is LGHNA and CDR2 YSLEER. The CDR3 extends over 13 amino acids. CDR3 sequence reads: CASSQERGNEQFF.

This chain connects TRBV20-1 to TRBJ2-7; the D gene TCRdb calls, TRBD1, cannot be checked with no DNA. Germline CDR1 DFQATT, CDR2 SNEGSKA (reference sequence). The CDR3 is 13 residues long. CDR3: CSARDRSNYEQYF.

This chain connects TRBV4-2 to TRBJ2-7. The CDR3 sequence is 14 residues long. Germline V gene data show CDR1 as LGHNA and CDR2 as YNFKEQ. CDR3 protein: CASSDLDQSLEQYF.

The rearrangement uses TRBV7-9 and TRBJ2-3; TCRdb selects TRBD1, and the lack of DNA leaves this call unchecked. This CDR3 has 15 residues. The germline V gene encodes CDR1 SEHNR and CDR2 FQNEAQ (reference sequence). This CDR3 reads CASSLGRGLTDTQYF.

CDR3 amino acids: CATSDLNTGISDTQYF. This chain connects TRBV24-1 to TRBJ2-3; TCRdb proposes TRBD1, but this gene call is untestable without DNA. The CDR3 contains 16 residues. Germline CDR1 is KGHDR and CDR2 is SFDVKD.

The V and J genes are TRBV12-3 or TRBV12-4 and TRBJ2-1. This CDR3 region has 15 residues. CDR3: CASRPVLTSYNEQFF.

The chain couples TRBV7-2 to TRBJ2-7; lacking DNA, the TRBD1 call made by TCRdb goes unchecked. Germline V gene lookup returns CDR1 SGHTA and CDR2 FQGNSA. The CDR3 totals 17 residues. This chain's CDR3 is CASSLAPGTFYSYEQYF.

The chain carries TRBV12-3 or TRBV12-4 and TRBJ2-7; no DNA is available, so the TRBD1 call from TCRdb remains unchecked. The CDR3 sequence is 15 residues long. The CDR3 sequence: CASSPPPHESYEQYF.

This rearrangement joins TRBV11-3 to TRBJ2-1; TCRdb's assignment of TRBD1 cannot be checked, as there is no DNA. Germline V gives CDR1 SGHNT, CDR2 YENEEA. The CDR3 contains 16 residues. The CDR3 protein is CASSLSGGGAYNEQFF.

The V call is TRBV4-3, the J call TRBJ1-2; the D gene TCRdb calls, TRBD1, cannot be checked with no DNA. The CDR3 totals 16 residues. Germline assignment: CDR1 LGHNA and CDR2 YSLEER. This CDR3 is CASSQGRTGNNYGYTF.

This chain links TRBV7-2 with TRBJ1-5; there is no DNA to check the TCRdb D call of TRBD1. This CDR3 is 16 amino acids long. Germline V CDR1 and CDR2: SGHTA, FQGNSA. CDR3 amino acids: CASSLTTGVGAQPQHF.

The chain employs TRBV12-3 or TRBV12-4 and TRBJ2-1; TCRdb indicates TRBD2, and absent DNA this call remains unverified. There are 14 residues in the CDR3. CDR3: CASSLESGNNEQFF.

V usage is TRBV4-3 and J usage is TRBJ1-6. The CDR3 totals 17 residues. Germline CDR1 and CDR2: LGHNA and YSLEER. CDR3: CASSQEVESSYNSPLHF.

The chain carries TRBV2 and TRBJ1-2; the TCRdb call, TRBD1, lacks DNA for checking. Germline V gene sequence: CDR1 SNHLY, CDR2 FYNNEI. The CDR3 contains 14 residues. CDR3 residues: CASSAAQMNYGYTF.

V is TRBV29-1 and J is TRBJ2-7; TCRdb's D call, TRBD2, is unchecked because there is no DNA. Germline V CDR1 and CDR2: SQVTM, ANQGSEA. The CDR3 sequence is 13 residues long. CDR3 sequence: CSVNSVNSYEQYF.

The V and J genes are TRBV6-4 and TRBJ2-5; absent DNA, TCRdb's TRBD2 call cannot be checked. Germline V gene lookup returns CDR1 MRHNA and CDR2 SNTAGT. The CDR3 spans 15 residues. CDR3 amino acids: CASSDQSGGKETQYF.

J is TRBJ1-5 and V is TRBV28; TCRdb proposes TRBD1, but this gene call is untestable without DNA. Germline V gene data show CDR1 as MDHEN and CDR2 as SYDVKM. CDR3 length: 13 residues. CDR3 region: CASSPDWGQPQHF.

The rearrangement uses TRBV20-1 and TRBJ2-4; TCRdb lists TRBD1, though no DNA is available to test this call. This CDR3 comprises 13 residues. Germline lookup yields CDR1 DFQATT and CDR2 SNEGSKA (reference sequence). CDR3 loop: CSARRVGETGQYF.

The chain joins TRBV7-9 to TRBJ2-5; lacking DNA, the TRBD1 call made by TCRdb goes unchecked. The germline V gene encodes CDR1 SEHNR and CDR2 FQNEAQ (reference sequence). The CDR3 loop spans 14 amino acids. The CDR3 reads CASNNKWGEETQYF.

This sequence joins TRBV10-2 and TRBJ2-7. This CDR3 has 18 amino acids. Germline CDR1 reads WSHSY; CDR2 reads SAAADI. CDR3 sequence: CASSDFGGLGGDCYEQYF.

The chain couples TRBV14 to TRBJ2-1; with no DNA, the TCRdb D assignment of TRBD2 cannot be verified. Germline CDR1 reads SGHDN; CDR2 reads FVKESK. The CDR3 consists of 16 residues. The CDR3: CASSQESLSGSNEQFF.

The J gene is TRBJ2-3, the V gene TRBV28; TCRdb names TRBD1, which stays unverified in the absence of DNA. Per germline, CDR1 MDHEN and CDR2 SYDVKM. This CDR3 has 17 amino acids. CDR3 sequence reads: CASSPVWAGWVTDTQYF. Together with reference TRBV28 and TRBJ2-3, the CDR3 gives the full variable domain: DVKVTQSSRYLVKRTGEKVFLECVQDMDHENMFWYRQDPGLGLRLIYFSYDVKMKEKGDIPEGYSVSREKKERFSLILESASTNQTSMYLCASSPVWAGWVTDTQYFGPGTRLTVL.

The rearrangement joins TRBV12-3 or TRBV12-4 to TRBJ2-1; TCRdb's assignment of TRBD2 cannot be checked, as there is no DNA. The length of the CDR3 is 15 residues. The CDR3 spells CASGSGGPGYNEQFF.

This chain links TRBV13 with TRBJ2-1. The CDR3 loop spans 15 amino acids. Per germline, CDR1 PRHDT and CDR2 FYEKMQ (reference sequence). The CDR3 sequence: CASSLGGSSYNEQFF.